The entry that follows covers one T cell receptor (beta chain) sequence. In this sample, this clonotype turned up many times. The clone's antigen remains unknown. Base qualities were left out, and no much larger clone turns up one base away. The data derive from a study of spatial heterogeneity in lung cancer (dated by TCRdb to between 2018 and 2020). With respect to the entire study: Beta-chain transcripts were consistently detected in greater numbers than alpha-chain transcripts, which likely reflected higher beta-chain transcript abundance. In the raw uncorrected reads, each unique combination of TCR and UMI appeared more than ten times on average. In non-small cell lung cancer, the study made a quantitative comparison of TCR alpha and beta repertoires among multiple tumor regions, matched nontumor lung and blood. Nonsynonymous mutation counts, determined by whole-exome sequencing of tumor tissue, were related to TCR repertoire features. At surgery, 220 tumor regions, fewer than 85 matched nontumor lung samples and about 56 PBMC samples were TCR-sequenced for both alpha and beta chains. The paper as a whole reports these results and caveats: Additional single-cell paired TCR alpha and beta sequencing was considered necessary to confirm, at a functional level, the hypothesis that regional TCRs recognize regional mutations.

Library preparation was by 5' RACE. For sequencing, a NextSeq 500 was employed. In the TCR library protocol, a unique molecular identifier was attached to each TCR cDNA molecule so that PCR and sequencing errors could be corrected. Per the original workflow: Decombinator tools were used for TCR identification, UMI-based error correction and CDR3 extraction. TCRs above a frequency of 2 per 1,000, corresponding to the top 1% of the tumor frequency distribution, were defined as expanded. Each repertoire was subsampled 100 times to 5,000 TCRs, after which Renyi diversity was computed with the R vegan package. CDR3 similarity networks were constructed using string-kernel similarity of amino acid triplets, with links drawn between CDR3s whose pairwise similarity was above 0.82. Using fastp at Q25 and MiXCR, TCRdb reprocessed the public reads and kept productive beta chains. CDR3 protein duplicates are merged, each entry listing the most common genes and DNA. The V and J calls, along with clone size, are taken from TCRdb and not from the paper's own processing. Present in this sample are some 38,000 distinct CDR3 sequences, approximately 3.1% of which were seen just once. The top ten constitute roughly 34% of the sample.

Inclusive of the bounding cysteine and phenylalanine, the CDR3 is 13 residues long. Of all the DNA, just the CDR3 is kept, 39 bases in frame from base 1. The germline V gene (reference sequence) provides CDR1 LGHDT and CDR2 YNNKEL. V and J lose 3 bases and 5 bases, and a span of 8 bases separates them. The time point label for this specimen denotes: sample taken at primary tumor resection. Donors were over 60 patients with early-stage, untreated non-small cell lung cancer from the lung TRACERx cohort. Without any cell sorting, TCR sequencing was performed on whole RNA extracted either from tumor and nontumor lung tissue or from cryopreserved PBMC samples. A patient was chosen for TCR sequencing only when enough RNA was available from at least two tumor regions. Before being selected, tumor and adjacent nontumor lung specimens were reviewed by a lung pathologist.

Sequences were derived from normal lung tissue next to the tumor, sampled at surgery. The TCR originated in a male donor with early-stage non-small cell lung cancer. The receptor chain draws on TRBV3-1 and TRBJ1-5, with no confidently assigned D gene. The DNA reads TGTGCCAGCAGCCAGGACGGGGATCAGCCCCAGCATTTT. It encodes CASSQDGDQPQHF.